This T cell receptor (beta chain) was captured in a study of blood T cell repertoires in COVID-19. Study-level information: Sites across the United States, Italy and Spain contributed samples from acute and convalescent COVID-19. PBMCs, B-cell-depleted T cells, or T cells were the source of the cDNA or gDNA that made up the material.

In the study's own analysis: By means of reference gene primer amplification, nucleated cell counts were estimated. Measured with immunoSEQ multiplex PCR; TCRdb has only the in-frame clones, and not every one. From that table come the V and J calls and clone size; the DNA was used to work out D and trimming. Among about 360,000 clones listed, 65% to 85% were seen once. Trimming took 5 bases from V and 0 from J, leaving 7 bases between them. CDR1 and CDR2 (germline): LNHDA, SQIVND (reference sequence). The CDR3 is made up of 13 amino acids. The specimen sequenced was peripheral blood. V and J are TRBV19 and TRBJ1-1; D is unresolved. This sequence originates from a man aged 30 to 39 with active or convalescent COVID-19. CDR3 nucleotide sequence: TGTGCCAGTAGTTCTCAGATGAACACTGAAGCTTTCTTT. Translating it yields CASSSQMNTEAFF.